This TCR beta chain appears in the sequencing data of a study of beta chain features in type 1 diabetes. Broader study findings: For TCRB rearrangement, an influence of HLA type remained unresolved here. All four CD4+ subsets from Type 1 diabetes patients carried moderately but significantly shorter TCRB CDR3s. With patients and controls alike, PCR might favor shorter templates to an equal degree.

This clone occurred a few times. Antigen specificity is unknown. As every portion of the isolated RNA was reverse transcribed, the sequencing read expressed TCRB transcripts. TCRdb's table, derived via immunoSEQ multiplex PCR, lists solely in-frame clones and lacks some. This table holds 200,000 to 300,000 clones, approximately 11% found once. CDR1 and CDR2 from the germline V gene are SQVTM and ANQGSEA. The CDR3 runs to 11 residues. The V gene lost 4 bases and the J gene lost 6 bases, with 8 bases spanning the gap. The TCR sequence derives from a man aged 25 to 40 with type 1 diabetes. The chain joins TRBV29-1 to TRBJ2-3, with D maybe TRBD2 (5 bases). The specimen sequenced was naive CD4+ T cells from blood. CDR3 DNA: TGCAGCGTTGTCCCGGGGGATACGCAGTATTTT. Encoded protein: CSVVPGDTQYF.